This passage covers 12 T cell receptor beta chains from one sample sequenced in a study of beta chain features in type 1 diabetes. Study results and limitations: People with Type 1 diabetes carried modestly yet significantly shorter TCRB CDR3s in all four CD4+ subsets.

These receptors have no known antigen. The authors reverse transcribed all of the isolated RNA, so sequencing captured expressed TCRB transcripts. Sequencing used immunoSEQ multiplex PCR; TCRdb keeps in-frame clones, though not all of them. The sample shows about 650,000 clones, around an eighth of them seen only once. Sample: naive CD4+ T cells from blood. The origin of the receptors is a man aged 25-45 years with type 1 diabetes.

This clone was seen more than once but under ten times. V usage is TRBV9 and J usage is TRBJ2-3; TRBD2 agrees at 8 bases. This CDR3 is 17 amino acids long. The V and J ends lost 4 bases and 0 bases, in that order; junction bases with no gene match: 10. Germline CDR1 is SGDLS and CDR2 is YYNGEE. DNA of the CDR3: TGTGCCAGCAGCCTCCGAGCGGGGGCCTCTAGCACAGATACGCAGTATTTT. This sequence encodes CASSLRAGASSTDTQYF.

This clone was observed a few times. The rearrangement joins TRBV11-1 to TRBJ2-3; 8 bases are a match to TRBD2. The germline V gene has CDR1 SGHAT and CDR2 FQDESV (reference sequence). The J segment lost 2 bases and the V segment lost 1 base, leaving 5 bases of the junction unmatched. The CDR3 is 16 residues long. CDR3 DNA: TGTGCCAGCAGCTTAGGGACTAGCCGAGTCACAGATACGCAGTATTTT. Translating gives CASSLGTSRVTDTQYF.

CDR3 DNA: TGTGCCAGCAGCCCCTATTCCGCCCTTGAGGGCTACACCTTC. Amino acid sequence: CASSPYSALEGYTF. The chain couples TRBV7-2 to TRBJ1-2; D unresolved. The CDR3 runs to 14 residues. Germline V CDR1 and CDR2: SGHTA, FQGNSA. The V end lost 5 bases, the J end lost 8 bases, and 18 bases lay between the germline ends.

The chain carries TRBV18 and TRBJ1-1; TRBD1 aligns across 11 bases. Germline values: CDR1 KGHSH, CDR2 LQKENI. This CDR3 is 16 amino acids long. With 5 bases clipped from V and 6 bases from J, the junction kept 11 bases outside the gene matches. The CDR3 coding sequence is TGTGCCAGCTCAGATAAACCGGGACAGGGGGGAGCTGAAGCTTTCTTT. It specifies CASSDKPGQGGAEAFF.

The V call is TRBV7-2, the J call TRBJ1-2; a weak D match, TRBD1 (5 bases). The germline V gene encodes CDR1 SGHTA and CDR2 FQGNSA. Trimming stripped 5 bases from V and 7 bases from J, with 11 bases between. This CDR3 contains 12 residues. This CDR3 reads CASSLQESGYTF. The CDR3 nucleotides are TGTGCCAGCAGCCTACAGGAGAGTGGCTACACCTTC.

V gene TRBV16 combines with J gene TRBJ1-4; no firm D call. V lost 2 bases and J lost 1, with 5 bases in between. CDR3 length: 14 residues. The germline gives CDR1 KGHSY, CDR2 FQNENV. For the CDR3, the DNA is TGTGCCAGCAGCCAACGGGGAACTAATGAAAAACTGTTTTTT. It codes for CASSQRGTNEKLFF.

This chain uses TRBV4-2 with TRBJ2-2; maybe TRBD2 (7 bases). Germline-derived CDR1 and CDR2 are LGHNA and YNFKEQ. There are 14 residues in the CDR3. V dropped 5 bases and J dropped 6 bases, with 13 bases sitting between them. The CDR3 coding sequence is TGTGCCAGCAGCGCCCGGGGGGCCTCCGGGGAGCTGTTTTTT. Amino acids: CASSARGASGELFF.

Only a few counts were recorded for this clone. The rearrangement joins TRBV4-3 to TRBJ2-4; D is perhaps TRBD1 or TRBD2 (5 bases each). V lost 2 bases and J lost 15, with 17 bases in between. Germline CDR1 is LGHNA and CDR2 is YSLEER. This CDR3 is built from 13 residues. The CDR3 protein is CASSQTRTARGYF. Written as DNA, the CDR3 is TGCGCCAGCAGCCAAACTAGGACTGCTAGGGGGTACTTC.

The table lists this clone with a few counts. The genes are TRBV4-2 and TRBJ2-7, with D unresolved. Per germline, CDR1 LGHNA and CDR2 YNFKEQ. Deletions cut 0 bases from V and 3 bases from J, with 9 bases between. The CDR3 length is 14 residues. The CDR3 here is CASSQDWPNYEQYF. Written as DNA, the CDR3 is TGTGCCAGCAGCCAAGATTGGCCTAACTACGAGCAGTACTTC.

Regarding this clone: The junction and the germline gene differ at one end; a read error may be behind it. The chain couples TRBV11-3 to TRBJ2-3; 7 bases are shared with TRBD1. This CDR3 comprises 16 residues. The V gene's germline CDR1 is SGHNT and CDR2 YENEEA. The chain's CDR3 is CANSLSTGENTDTQYF. CDR3 in DNA: TGTGCCAACAGCTTAAGCACAGGGGAAAATACAGATACGCAGTATTTT.

This clone was detected many times. This chain uses TRBV19 with TRBJ1-4, with D hard to call. The ends were cut back, 7 bases at V and 6 bases at J, with 15 bases in the middle. CDR1 and CDR2 from the germline V gene are LNHDA and SQIVND (reference sequence). The CDR3 has 14 residues. As DNA, the CDR3 is TGTGCCAGTACCCAGAGGGATGGCTATGAAAAACTGTTTTTT. The encoded protein is CASTQRDGYEKLFF.

This clone has only a few counts. CDR3 nucleotides: TGTGCCAGCTCACCACCCGAGAGGGAAAACATTCAGTACTTC. Its protein is CASSPPERENIQYF. This rearrangement joins TRBV18 to TRBJ2-4, with D possibly matching TRBD2 (5 bases). V lost 0 bases and J lost 5, with 8 bases in between. The germline CDR1 and CDR2 sequences are KGHSH and LQKENI. The CDR3 is 14 residues long. Filled out from reference TRBV18 and TRBJ2-4, the complete variable domain reads NAGVMQNPRHLVRRRGQEARLRCSPMKGHSHVYWYRQLPEEGLKFMVYLQKENIIDESGMPKERFSAEFPKEGPSILRIQQVVRGDSAAYFCASSPPERENIQYFGAGTRLSVL.